The source of this T cell receptor (beta chain) is a study of blood T cell repertoires in COVID-19. Overall study context: COVID-19 samples from acute and convalescent phases originated in the United States, Italy and Spain. T cells, B-cell-depleted T cells, or PBMCs provided the cDNA or gDNA that served as material.

Original handling: Amplification of reference gene primers provided the estimated nucleated cell counts. Assay used: immunoSEQ multiplex PCR; TCRdb lists only in-frame clones, some missing. That table furnishes V, J and clone size, whereas the DNA furnished D and trimming. The sample yields more than 45,000 clones, roughly 87% seen once. J gave up 5 bases and V 3 bases, and 5 bases lay outside the gene matches. Germline CDR1 is GTSNPN and CDR2 is SVGIG (reference sequence). The CDR3 spans 14 residues. Sequencing was carried out using peripheral blood. The chain joins TRBV30 to TRBJ2-5; 11 nucleotides agree with TRBD2. The sequence was obtained from a woman aged 60-75 years with acute or convalescent COVID-19. The DNA of the CDR3 is TGTGCCTGGAGGGCTAGCGGGGGGATCGAGACCCAGTACTTC. Translation gives CAWRASGGIETQYF.